This entry lists 31 T cell receptor beta chains sequenced from one sample in a study of CD8+ T cells in alopecia areata. Sample treatment: oral pan-JAK inhibitor, 5-10 mg twice daily. Reverse transcribed after extraction, RNA yielded cDNA as the sequencing template. Sequenced by immunoSEQ multiplex PCR; TCRdb stores in-frame clones only, minus some. The profile shows 150,000 to 200,000 clones, about 65% of them singletons. Material: CD4+ T cells sorted from blood, obtained between weeks 47 and 50, from a patient treated with tofacitinib. The receptors were gathered from a human donor with alopecia areata.

The chain combines TRBV6-6 with TRBJ2-7; 7 bases map to TRBD1. This CDR3 region has 12 residues. The junction had 3 bases not matched to a gene; V was cut back by 8 bases and J by 2 bases. The germline V gene encodes CDR1 MNHNY and CDR2 SVGAGI (reference sequence). For the CDR3, the DNA is TGTGCCAGCGCAGGGGGAACCTACGAGCAGTACTTC. This translates into CASAGGTYEQYF.

The chain uses TRBV30 and TRBJ1-1, with a possible D match to TRBD1 (6 bases). Per germline, CDR1 GTSNPN and CDR2 SVGIG (reference sequence). V lost 3 bases, J lost 5 bases, and 13 bases lay in between. The CDR3 runs 13 residues. In DNA form, the CDR3 reads TGTGCCTGGAGGGTGGGGGCCCGAACTGAAGCTTTCTTT. Its protein product is CAWRVGARTEAFF.

V usage is TRBV30 and J usage is TRBJ1-5; D ambiguous. CDR1 and CDR2 from the germline V gene are GTSNPN and SVGIG (reference sequence). Trimming removed 0 bases from V and 0 bases from J, with 9 bases in between. The CDR3 is 15 amino acids. The CDR3 loop reads CAWSVKGYSNQPQHF. As DNA, the CDR3 is TGTGCCTGGAGTGTAAAGGGCTATAGCAATCAGCCCCAGCATTTT. Drawing the rest from reference TRBV30 and TRBJ1-5, the complete variable domain is SQTIHQWPATLVQPVGSPLSLECTVEGTSNPNLYWYRQAAGRGLQLLFYSVGIGQISSEVPQNLSASRPQDRQFILSSKKLLLSDSGFYLCAWSVKGYSNQPQHFGDGTRLSIL.

The rearrangement links TRBV14 to TRBJ2-1, with TRBD1 matching 10 bases. The trim removed 4 bases at V and 6 bases at J, leaving 3 bases unmatched. There are 14 residues in the CDR3. Germline CDR1 reads SGHDN; CDR2 reads FVKESK. The CDR3, as DNA: TGTGCCAGCAGCCGGGGACAGGGGACCAATGAGCAGTTCTTC. Amino acid sequence: CASSRGQGTNEQFF.

This clone was detected only a few times. This sequence joins TRBV6-5 and TRBJ2-3, with 7 bases lining up with TRBD1. The germline V gene has CDR1 MNHEY and CDR2 SVGAGI. V lost 10 bases and J lost 1; bases outside the gene matches: 2. This CDR3 has 12 residues. The CDR3 sequence: CAIGQGTDTQYF. The CDR3 nucleotides are TGTGCCATCGGACAGGGCACAGATACGCAGTATTTT.

V gene TRBV29-1 combines with J gene TRBJ1-5, with 8 bases matching TRBD1. V was pared by 2 bases and J by 5 bases, with 2 bases of the junction left unmatched. Per germline, CDR1 SQVTM and CDR2 ANQGSEA. CDR3 size: 13 residues. The CDR3 coding sequence is TGCAGCGTTGAATCAGGGGGCGATCAGCCCCAGCATTTT. Protein: CSVESGGDQPQHF.

The chain employs TRBV15 and TRBJ1-4; D is uncertain. Germline CDR1 is LNHNV and CDR2 is YYDKDF (reference sequence). Deletions cut 6 bases from V and 0 bases from J, with 11 bases between. This CDR3 is 15 amino acids long. CDR3 sequence reads: CATSPRLATNEKLFF. The CDR3, as DNA: TGTGCCACCAGTCCGAGGCTAGCAACTAATGAAAAACTGTTTTTT.

The chain has TRBV6-1 and TRBJ1-5; 7 bases align to TRBD1. The V segment lost 3 bases and the J segment 6 bases; nucleotides outside the gene matches: 5. CDR1 is MNHNS, CDR2 SASEGT, per germline. The CDR3 totals 14 residues. CDR3 residues: CASSDYDRAQPQHF. The CDR3 DNA is TGTGCCAGCAGTGACTATGACAGGGCTCAGCCCCAGCATTTT.

This chain links TRBV6-5 with TRBJ1-1; TRBD1 is a possible D gene (5 bases). Per the germline V gene, CDR1 is MNHEY and CDR2 is SVGAGI. The CDR3 extends over 14 amino acids. With 4 bases removed from V and 5 bases from J, the gap between germline ends came to 14 bases. CDR3 in DNA: TGTGCCAGCAGTTCACAGGCTGGGGCGACTGAAGCTTTCTTT. Its translation: CASSSQAGATEAFF.

This chain joins TRBV6-5 and TRBJ2-7; 7 bases agree with TRBD2. This CDR3 is built from 15 residues. The germline gives CDR1 MNHEY, CDR2 SVGAGI. V was clipped by 0 bases and J by 6 bases; unmatched bases: 8. This CDR3 reads CASSYSTGGSGEQYF. The CDR3 nucleotides read TGTGCCAGCAGTTACTCGACCGGGGGGAGCGGCGAGCAGTACTTC.

Points on this clone: Because it lacks the conserved phenylalanine or tryptophan at the end, this CDR3 is likely a read error. No DNA is shown, since the ends of the CDR3 on it are uncertain; the CDR3 is the one TCRdb lists. The chain recombines TRBV6-6 with TRBJ1-2; TRBD1, the D gene given by the table, was not confirmed from the DNA. CDR1 is MNHNY, CDR2 SVGAGI, per germline (reference sequence). The CDR3 is 12 amino acids in total, end residues counted. CDR3 region: CASSYSTGGATL.

The chain couples TRBV29-1 to TRBJ1-1; unclear D gene. CDR3 length: 13 residues. Trimming removed 4 bases at V and 0 bases at J, with 9 bases between. From germline, CDR1 is SQVTM and CDR2 ANQGSEA. The DNA of the CDR3 is TGCAGCGTTGTGGCGCAGTTGAACACTGAAGCTTTCTTT. Translated, it gives CSVVAQLNTEAFF.

This chain links TRBV6-1 with TRBJ1-2; no definite D call. CDR1 is MNHNS, CDR2 SASEGT, per germline. The CDR3 is 14 residues long. V was shortened by 1 base and J by 7 bases, with 13 bases between the two germline ends. This CDR3 is CASSEEVQVSGYTF. CDR3 sequence (DNA): TGTGCCAGCAGTGAAGAGGTCCAGGTCTCTGGCTACACCTTC.

This clone was picked up many times. This sequence joins TRBV19 and TRBJ2-1, with D hard to call. This CDR3 spans 11 amino acids. The V gene lost 6 bases and the J gene lost 10 bases, with 10 bases spanning the gap. Germline loops: CDR1 LNHDA, CDR2 SQIVND (reference sequence). The CDR3 nucleotides are TGTGCCAGTAGGAGTGGACCGGAGCAGTTCTTC. Its translation: CASRSGPEQFF.

The CDR3 loop is CASRPYEGETQYF. CDR3 nucleotides: TGTGCCAGCAGACCATACGAGGGGGAGACCCAGTACTTC. The genes are TRBV27 and TRBJ2-5; D tentatively reads TRBD1 or TRBD2 (5 bases each). Trimming stripped 6 bases from V and 5 bases from J, with 13 bases between. Germline CDR1 MNHEY, CDR2 SMNVEV (reference sequence). This CDR3 is built from 13 residues.

V usage is TRBV7-2 and J usage is TRBJ2-1, with D possibly matching TRBD2 (5 bases). V lost 3 bases and J 0 bases, leaving 15 bases between the germline ends. The CDR3 loop spans 17 amino acids. In germline, CDR1 is SGHTA, CDR2 FQGNSA. CDR3 nucleotides: TGTGCCAGCAGCTTCCCCGCGGGCGGCAGCTCCTACAATGAGCAGTTCTTC. The encoded protein is CASSFPAGGSSYNEQFF.

This sequence joins TRBV5-1 and TRBJ2-3, with D unclear. Germline V CDR1 and CDR2: SGHRS, YFSETQ. The CDR3 spans 17 residues. Between the trimmed V and J ends, which lost 0 bases and 0 bases, there was a span of 14 bases. CDR3 sequence (DNA): TGCGCCAGCAGCTTGGCCGTGGAGCGCCCCAGCACAGATACGCAGTATTTT. This gives the protein CASSLAVERPSTDTQYF.

CDR3 sequence reads: CASSLARREQYF. In DNA, the CDR3 is TGTGCCAGCAGCTTGGCCCGTCGCGAGCAGTACTTC. This chain joins TRBV5-4 and TRBJ2-7; no clear D. This CDR3 has 12 amino acids. Germline V CDR1 and CDR2: SGHNT, YYREEE (reference sequence). V gave up 0 bases and J gave up 6 bases, with 7 bases separating them.

The chain recombines TRBV10-3 with TRBJ1-1; D is unresolved. Germline loops: CDR1 ENHRY, CDR2 SYGVKD. Trimming shortened V by 1 base and J by 1 base, and 10 bases separated the two germline ends. The CDR3 contains 15 residues. DNA of the CDR3: TGTGCCATCAGTGAGTTGAGCCCTCGGAACACTGAAGCTTTCTTT. Its protein product is CAISELSPRNTEAFF.

The rearrangement uses TRBV30 and TRBJ2-2, with 8 nucleotides matching TRBD1. CDR1 and CDR2 from the germline V gene are GTSNPN and SVGIG (reference sequence). This CDR3 comprises 15 residues. The junction had 5 bases not matched to a gene; V was cut back by 3 bases and J by 2 bases. CDR3 amino acids: CAWRGGTGNTGELFF. The CDR3 DNA is TGTGCCTGGAGGGGTGGGACAGGAAACACCGGGGAGCTGTTTTTT.

The genes are TRBV4-3 and TRBJ1-2; 10 nucleotides line up with TRBD1. CDR1 LGHNA and CDR2 YSLEER come from the germline V gene. After removal of 2 bases from V and 6 bases from J, the junction contained 3 bases not matched to a gene. The CDR3 is made up of 14 amino acids. CDR3 sequence (DNA): TGCGCCAGCAGCCAAACCGGGACAGGGGATGGCTACACCTTC. Translating it yields CASSQTGTGDGYTF.

The rearrangement links TRBV5-1 to TRBJ1-4, with D possibly matching TRBD1 (5 bases). The CDR3 totals 14 residues. Germline CDR1 and CDR2: SGHRS and YFSETQ. Deletions cut 2 bases from V and 7 bases from J, with 12 bases between. CDR3 nucleotides: TGCGCCAGCAGCTTCGACAGTCAGGGTGAAAAACTGTTTTTT. Encoded protein: CASSFDSQGEKLFF.

The chain recombines TRBV21-1 with TRBJ2-1. TRBV21-1 is termed a pseudogene. CDR3 size: 11 residues. CDR3 sequence (DNA): TGTGCCAGCAGCAAGGGGAAGAGTAAGTTCTTC. This sequence encodes CASSKGKSKFF.

Points on this clone: This sample includes further DNA sequences coding for the same CDR3. The rearrangement links TRBV4-3 to TRBJ2-3, with no clear D. The germline V gene has CDR1 LGHNA and CDR2 YSLEER. With 1 base removed from V and 6 bases from J, the gap between germline ends came to 5 bases. The CDR3 has 12 residues. CDR3 region: CASSQVGDTQYF. The CDR3 DNA reads TGCGCCAGCAGCCAAGTCGGGGATACGCAGTATTTT.

This clone was detected once. The chain couples TRBV29-1 to TRBJ2-7; tentatively, D is TRBD2 (7 bases). Germline-derived CDR1 and CDR2 are SQVTM and ANQGSEA. V gave up 7 bases and J gave up 3 bases, with 10 bases separating them. CDR3 length: 11 amino acids. The CDR3 nucleotides are TGCAGCGCAGGGGAGGGCTACGAGCAGTACTTC. Its protein product is CSAGEGYEQYF.

As DNA, the CDR3 is TGTGCCACCAGCAGAGAAGCCGCGGGTGCCTCCTACAATGAGCAGTTCTTC. Translation gives CATSREAAGASYNEQFF. The rearrangement uses TRBV15 and TRBJ2-1; possible D gene TRBD2, 5 bases. CDR1 and CDR2 from the germline V gene are LNHNV and YYDKDF (reference sequence). The CDR3 extends over 17 amino acids. The V gene lost 0 bases and the J gene lost 0 bases, with 12 bases spanning the gap. Combining the CDR3 with reference TRBV15 and TRBJ2-1 gives the whole variable domain DAMVIQNPRYQVTQFGKPVTLSCSQTLNHNVMYWYQQKSSQAPKLLFHYYDKDFNNEADTPDNFQSRRPNTSFCFLDIRSPGLGDTAMYLCATSREAAGASYNEQFFGPGTRLTVL.

The rearrangement uses TRBV30 and TRBJ2-5; TRBD1 aligns across 7 bases. Losses at the gene ends were 5 bases for V and 1 base for J; bases not matched to a gene: 1. The length of the CDR3 is 12 residues. Looked up from germline, CDR1 is GTSNPN and CDR2 is SVGIG (reference sequence). The chain's CDR3 is CAWGQAQETQYF. Here the CDR3 DNA reads TGTGCCTGGGGACAGGCCCAAGAGACCCAGTACTTC.

This clone was seen at least ten times. The V call is TRBV7-2, the J call TRBJ2-4, with no clear D. CDR1 is SGHTA and CDR2 is FQGNSA in the germline V gene. The CDR3 consists of 14 residues. Between the trimmed V and J ends, which lost 4 bases and 0 bases, there was a span of 7 bases. CDR3 sequence: CASSSGLAKNIQYF. CDR3 in DNA: TGTGCCAGCAGCTCAGGTCTAGCCAAAAACATTCAGTACTTC.

This clone was seen many times. V and J are TRBV18 and TRBJ1-1; D not certain. V was clipped by 3 bases and J by 1 base, with 12 bases between them. The CDR3 is made up of 15 amino acids. CDR1 is KGHSH, CDR2 LQKENI, per germline. Here the CDR3 reads CASSPVGAGNTEAFF. For the CDR3, the DNA is TGTGCCAGCTCACCGGTGGGTGCCGGGAACACTGAAGCTTTCTTT.

The chain employs TRBV11-2 and TRBJ1-1, with a tentative D call TRBD1 (5 bases). V lost 5 bases and J lost 6, with 10 bases in between. The germline V gene encodes CDR1 SGHAT and CDR2 FQNNGV. The CDR3 is made up of 12 amino acids. The CDR3 sequence is CASSPGLSEAFF. The CDR3 DNA reads TGTGCCAGCAGCCCAGGGCTTTCTGAAGCTTTCTTT.

The chain combines TRBV2 with TRBJ2-5; no reliable D call. The CDR3 totals 14 residues. V lost 3 bases to trimming and J lost 5 bases, with 13 bases between them. Germline V gene lookup returns CDR1 SNHLY and CDR2 FYNNEI. The CDR3 nucleotides are TGTGCCAGCAGTGATAGGTCGCCATGGGAGACCCAGTACTTC. Protein: CASSDRSPWETQYF.